Described below is a single T cell receptor beta chain sequence and its context. These data originate in a study of blood T cell repertoires in COVID-19. Generated by immunoSEQ multiplex PCR, the TCRdb table keeps only in-frame clones and is missing some. The profile shows a few hundred thousand clones, 90% of them singletons. The CDR3 is made up of 15 amino acids. CDR1 is MNHEY and CDR2 is SMNVEV in the germline V gene (reference sequence). V shed 0 bases and J shed 3 bases, with 12 bases lying between them. The V and J genes are TRBV27 and TRBJ2-7; the D gene is possibly TRBD1 (5 bases). Sequencing was performed on PBMCs or T cells enriched from blood (not recorded which). This receptor was obtained from a man aged 25 to 40 who had been exposed to COVID-19. CDR3 sequence: CASSLSSPRVYEQYF. DNA for the CDR3: TGTGCCAGCAGTTTATCATCTCCCAGGGTCTACGAGCAGTACTTC.